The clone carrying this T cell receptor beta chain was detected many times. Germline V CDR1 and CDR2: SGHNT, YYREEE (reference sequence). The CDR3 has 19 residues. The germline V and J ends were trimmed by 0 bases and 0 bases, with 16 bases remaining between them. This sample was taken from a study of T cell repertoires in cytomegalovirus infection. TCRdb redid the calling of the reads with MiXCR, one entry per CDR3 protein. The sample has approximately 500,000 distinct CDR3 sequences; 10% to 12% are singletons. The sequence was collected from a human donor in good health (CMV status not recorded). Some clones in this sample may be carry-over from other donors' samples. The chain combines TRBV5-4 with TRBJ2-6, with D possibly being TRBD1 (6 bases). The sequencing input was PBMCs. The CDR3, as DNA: TGTGCCAGCAGCTTGGCCGGGACAAGGACCCTCTCTGGGGCCAACGTCCTGACTTTC. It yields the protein CASSLAGTRTLSGANVLTF. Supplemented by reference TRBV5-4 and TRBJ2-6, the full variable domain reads ETGVTQSPTHLIKTRGQQVTLRCSSQSGHNTVSWYQQALGQGPQFIFQYYREEENGRGNFPPRFSGLQFPNYSSELNVNALELDDSALYLCASSLAGTRTLSGANVLTFGAGSRLTVL.